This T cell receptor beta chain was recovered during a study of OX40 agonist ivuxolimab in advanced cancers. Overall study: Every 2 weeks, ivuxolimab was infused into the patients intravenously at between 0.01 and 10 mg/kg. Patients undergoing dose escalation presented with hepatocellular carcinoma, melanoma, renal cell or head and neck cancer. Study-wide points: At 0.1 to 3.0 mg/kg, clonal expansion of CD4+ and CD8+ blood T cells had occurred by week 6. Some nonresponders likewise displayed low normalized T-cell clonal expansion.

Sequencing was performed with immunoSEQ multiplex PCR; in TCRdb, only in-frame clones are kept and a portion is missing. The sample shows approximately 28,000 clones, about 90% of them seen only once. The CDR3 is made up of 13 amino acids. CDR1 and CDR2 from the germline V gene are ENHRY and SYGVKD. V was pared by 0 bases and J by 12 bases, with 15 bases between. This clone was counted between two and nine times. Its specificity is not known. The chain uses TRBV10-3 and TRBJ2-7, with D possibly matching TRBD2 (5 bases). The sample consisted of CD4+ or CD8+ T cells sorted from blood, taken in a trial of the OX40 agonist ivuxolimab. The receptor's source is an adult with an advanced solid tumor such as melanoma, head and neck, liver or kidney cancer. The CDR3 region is CAISESKGVAGYF. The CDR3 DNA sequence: TGTGCCATCAGTGAGTCGAAGGGAGTGGCGGGGTACTTC.